This is a list of T cell receptor beta chains from one sample in a study of T cell responses to AZD1222 COVID-19 vaccine. Measured with immunoSEQ multiplex PCR; TCRdb has only the in-frame clones, and not every one. Among approximately 110,000 clones listed, 87% were seen once. This specimen consisted of peripheral blood, obtained on day 0 of AZD1222 vaccination. Receptors were obtained from an adult in good health. Each CDR3 is given with its conserved first and last residue. Each record gives: CDR3 protein, CDR3 DNA, D gene, clone size, V gene, J gene. D genes are given only for firm matches. Size values are once, few and many counts, or a class for expanded clones, and some rows have none.

CDR3aa: CASSLTEDYGYTF
CDR3nt: TGTGCCAGCAGTCTGACAGAGGATTATGGCTACACCTTC
d_gene: .
abundance: .
v_gene: TRBV6-5
j_gene: TRBJ1-2

CDR3aa: CASSFRWGTGELFF
CDR3nt: TGTGCCAGCAGTTTCCGATGGGGCACCGGGGAGCTGTTTTTT
d_gene: .
abundance: .
v_gene: TRBV6-5
j_gene: TRBJ2-2

CDR3aa: CASSYSKATFYEQYF
CDR3nt: TGTGCCAGCAGTTATTCGAAAGCCACCTTCTACGAGCAGTACTTC
d_gene: .
abundance: .
v_gene: TRBV6-5
j_gene: TRBJ2-7

CDR3aa: CASSPGDGVSYEQYF
CDR3nt: TGTGCCAGCAGCCCGGGGGACGGGGTGTCCTACGAGCAGTACTTC
d_gene: .
abundance: .
v_gene: TRBV4-2
j_gene: TRBJ2-7

CDR3aa: CASSERDLSTDTQYF
CDR3nt: TGTGCCAGCAGTGAACGGGACTTAAGCACAGATACGCAGTATTTT
d_gene: .
abundance: .
v_gene: TRBV6-1
j_gene: TRBJ2-3

CDR3aa: CASSAGTGDYEQYF
CDR3nt: TGTGCCAGCAGTGCCGGGACAGGGGACTACGAGCAGTACTTC
d_gene: TRBD1
abundance: .
v_gene: TRBV5-6
j_gene: TRBJ2-7

CDR3aa: CASSSLQLDTQYF
CDR3nt: TGTGCCAGCAGCTCACTACAGTTGGATACGCAGTATTTT
d_gene: .
abundance: .
v_gene: TRBV7-3
j_gene: TRBJ2-3

CDR3aa: CASLLTGKNIQYF
CDR3nt: TGTGCCAGCCTGCTGACGGGGAAAAACATTCAGTACTTC
d_gene: .
abundance: .
v_gene: TRBV2
j_gene: TRBJ2-4

CDR3aa: CAISESPNEKLFF
CDR3nt: TGTGCCATCAGTGAGTCCCCTAATGAAAAACTGTTTTTT
d_gene: .
abundance: .
v_gene: TRBV10-3
j_gene: TRBJ1-4

CDR3aa: CASSVGPGSTGELFF
CDR3nt: TGCGCCAGCAGCGTCGGGCCTGGGAGCACCGGGGAGCTGTTTTTT
d_gene: .
abundance: .
v_gene: TRBV5-1
j_gene: TRBJ2-2

CDR3aa: CASSGGTRDETQYF
CDR3nt: TGTGCCAGCAGCGGCGGGACTAGGGATGAGACCCAGTACTTC
d_gene: TRBD2
abundance: .
v_gene: TRBV6-5
j_gene: TRBJ2-5

CDR3aa: CASSQGGGAKTGELFF
CDR3nt: TGTGCCAGCAGCCAAGGTGGGGGGGCTAAGACCGGGGAGCTGTTTTTT
d_gene: .
abundance: once
v_gene: TRBV4-2
j_gene: TRBJ2-2

CDR3aa: CASRGTSTYNEQFF
CDR3nt: TGTGCCAGCAGAGGGACCTCGACCTACAATGAGCAGTTCTTC
d_gene: .
abundance: .
v_gene: TRBV2
j_gene: TRBJ2-1